This T cell receptor (beta chain) is drawn from a study of shared clonotypes between healthy human individuals. Running of the assay took place at deep level. The material for each subset, its genomic DNA, was split evenly across several immunoSEQ plates. TCRdb's copy holds only in-frame clones and misses some; the assay was immunoSEQ multiplex PCR. The sample includes nearly 500,000 clones, less than 80% of them seen just once. The study drew its donors from healthy HIV-negative adults without recent acute infections or vaccinations. Genomic DNA, for the unsorted samples, came from about 90 million PBMCs. Sequencing was done on a sample of PBMCs. The receptor comes from a woman aged 35 to 49 in good health. Some clones in this sample may be carry-over from other donors' samples.

The DNA for the CDR3 is TGTGCCAGTAGTGATGCAAGGACTAGCGGGAGTGACATTCAGTACTTC. It translates to CASSDARTSGSDIQYF. J is TRBJ2-4 and V is TRBV19; 13 nucleotides line up with TRBD2. The CDR3 consists of 16 residues. Germline CDR1 is LNHDA and CDR2 is SQIVND (reference sequence). V was clipped by 5 bases and J by 8 bases; unmatched bases: 9.